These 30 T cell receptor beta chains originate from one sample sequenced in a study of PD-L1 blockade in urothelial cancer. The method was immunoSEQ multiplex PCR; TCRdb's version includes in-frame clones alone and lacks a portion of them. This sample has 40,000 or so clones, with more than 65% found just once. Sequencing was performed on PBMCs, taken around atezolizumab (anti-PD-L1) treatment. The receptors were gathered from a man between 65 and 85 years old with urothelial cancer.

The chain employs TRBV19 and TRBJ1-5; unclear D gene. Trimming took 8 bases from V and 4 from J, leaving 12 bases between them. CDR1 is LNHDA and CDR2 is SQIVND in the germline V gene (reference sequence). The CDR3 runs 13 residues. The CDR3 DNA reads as TGTGCCAGTGCCCGGGAGTGGAATCAGCCCCAGCATTTT. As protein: CASAREWNQPQHF.

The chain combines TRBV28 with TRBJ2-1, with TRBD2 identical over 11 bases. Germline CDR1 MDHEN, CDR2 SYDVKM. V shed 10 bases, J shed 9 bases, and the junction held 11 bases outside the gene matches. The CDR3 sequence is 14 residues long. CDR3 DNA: TGTGCCATTACGTCAGGGACTAGCGGCGTTGAGCAGTTCTTC. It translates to CAITSGTSGVEQFF.

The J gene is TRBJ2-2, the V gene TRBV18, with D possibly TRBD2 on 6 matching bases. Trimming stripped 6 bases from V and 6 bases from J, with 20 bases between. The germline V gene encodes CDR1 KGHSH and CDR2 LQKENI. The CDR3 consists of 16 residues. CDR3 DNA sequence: TGTGCCAGCTCGTACCGGGACTCCAAGACGTCCGGGGAGCTGTTTTTT. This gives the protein CASSYRDSKTSGELFF.

CDR3 DNA sequence: TGTGCCAGCTCGACAGGGATGGAGACCCAGTACTTC. This gives the protein CASSTGMETQYF. The chain carries TRBV19 and TRBJ2-5; TRBD1 matches 7 bases. J gave up 5 bases and V 9 bases, and 6 bases lay outside the gene matches. This CDR3 comprises 12 residues. Germline V gives CDR1 LNHDA, CDR2 SQIVND (reference sequence).

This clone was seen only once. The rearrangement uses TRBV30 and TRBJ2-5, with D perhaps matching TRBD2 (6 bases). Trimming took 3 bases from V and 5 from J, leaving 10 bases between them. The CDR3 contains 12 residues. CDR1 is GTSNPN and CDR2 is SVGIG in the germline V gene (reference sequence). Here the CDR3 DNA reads TGTGCCTGGAGCCCAGGGAGGGAGACCCAGTACTTC. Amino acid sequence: CAWSPGRETQYF.

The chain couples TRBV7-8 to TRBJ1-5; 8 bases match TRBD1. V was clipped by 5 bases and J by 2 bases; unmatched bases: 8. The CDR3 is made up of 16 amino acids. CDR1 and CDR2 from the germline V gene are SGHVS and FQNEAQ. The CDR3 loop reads CASSLTPGQGNQPQHF. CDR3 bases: TGTGCCAGCAGCCTAACACCGGGACAGGGCAATCAGCCCCAGCATTTT.

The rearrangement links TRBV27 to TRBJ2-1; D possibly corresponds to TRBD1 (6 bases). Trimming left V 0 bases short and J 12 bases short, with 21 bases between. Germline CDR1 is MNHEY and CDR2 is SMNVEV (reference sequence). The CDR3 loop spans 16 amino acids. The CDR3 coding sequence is TGTGCCAGCAGTTTATCAACAGGGACGATCCAAGGCGGGCAGTTCTTC. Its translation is CASSLSTGTIQGGQFF.

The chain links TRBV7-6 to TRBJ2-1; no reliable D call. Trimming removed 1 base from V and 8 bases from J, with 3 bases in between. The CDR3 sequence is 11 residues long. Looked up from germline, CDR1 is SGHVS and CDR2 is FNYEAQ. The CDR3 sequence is CASSLGDEQFF. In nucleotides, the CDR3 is TGTGCCAGCAGCTTAGGAGATGAGCAGTTCTTC.

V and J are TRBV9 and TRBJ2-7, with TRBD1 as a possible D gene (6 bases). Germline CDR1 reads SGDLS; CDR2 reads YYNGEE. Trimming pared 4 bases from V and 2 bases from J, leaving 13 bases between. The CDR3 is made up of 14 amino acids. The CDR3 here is CASSPGQPTYEQYF. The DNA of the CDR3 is TGTGCCAGCAGCCCCGGACAGCCGACCTACGAGCAGTACTTC.

CDR3 region: CASSSSTAASTEAFF. The CDR3 nucleotides read TGTGCCAGCTCATCCTCGACCGCGGCGAGCACTGAAGCTTTCTTT. The J gene is TRBJ1-1, the V gene TRBV18; D remains unclear. The V gene lost 5 bases and the J gene lost 4 bases, with 17 bases spanning the gap. This CDR3 spans 15 amino acids. Germline lookup yields CDR1 KGHSH and CDR2 LQKENI.

The CDR3: CASSFREYGYTF. CDR3 nucleotide sequence: TGTGCCAGCAGCTTTCGCGAATATGGCTACACCTTC. The chain couples TRBV5-6 to TRBJ1-2; D gene uncertain. Germline CDR1 SGHDT, CDR2 YYEEEE. The V end was cut by 2 bases, the J end by 5 bases, with 7 bases between. CDR3 size: 12 residues.

DNA for the CDR3: TGTGCCAGCAGCCCCAAAGCGGGACAGGGGGACACCATATATTTT. Translation: CASSPKAGQGDTIYF. The V call is TRBV7-9, the J call TRBJ1-3; 11 nucleotides line up with TRBD1. This CDR3 contains 15 residues. The V segment lost 5 bases and the J segment 8 bases; nucleotides outside the gene matches: 8. Germline V gene lookup returns CDR1 SEHNR and CDR2 FQNEAQ (reference sequence).

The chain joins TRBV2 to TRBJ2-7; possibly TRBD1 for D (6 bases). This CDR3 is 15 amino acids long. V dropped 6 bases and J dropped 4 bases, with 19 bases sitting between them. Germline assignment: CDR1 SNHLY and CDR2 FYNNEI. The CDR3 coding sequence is TGTGCCAGCAGCCCTCCCCCCGCAGGGGAGTACGAGCAGTACTTC. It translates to CASSPPPAGEYEQYF.

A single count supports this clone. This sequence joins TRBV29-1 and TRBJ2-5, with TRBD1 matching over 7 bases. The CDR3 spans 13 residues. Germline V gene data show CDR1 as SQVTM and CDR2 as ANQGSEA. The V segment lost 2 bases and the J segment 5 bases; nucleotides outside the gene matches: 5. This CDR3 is CSVEKEGAETQYF. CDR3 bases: TGCAGCGTTGAAAAAGAGGGGGCTGAGACCCAGTACTTC.

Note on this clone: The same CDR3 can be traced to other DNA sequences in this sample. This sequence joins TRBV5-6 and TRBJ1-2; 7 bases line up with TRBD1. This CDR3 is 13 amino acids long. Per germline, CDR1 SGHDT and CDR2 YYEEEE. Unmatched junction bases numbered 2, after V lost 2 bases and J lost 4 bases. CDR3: CASSLQGSYGYTF. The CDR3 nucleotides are TGTGCCAGCAGCTTACAGGGGTCCTATGGCTACACCTTC.

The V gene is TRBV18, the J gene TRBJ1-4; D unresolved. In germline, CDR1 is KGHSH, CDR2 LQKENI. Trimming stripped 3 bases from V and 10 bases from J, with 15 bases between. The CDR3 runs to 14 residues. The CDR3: CASSPGGAPLKLFF. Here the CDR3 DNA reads TGTGCCAGCTCACCGGGTGGAGCCCCCCTAAAACTGTTTTTT. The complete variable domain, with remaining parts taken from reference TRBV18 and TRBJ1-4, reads NAGVMQNPRHLVRRRGQEARLRCSPMKGHSHVYWYRQLPEEGLKFMVYLQKENIIDESGMPKERFSAEFPKEGPSILRIQQVVRGDSAAYFCASSPGGAPLKLFFGSGTQLSVL.

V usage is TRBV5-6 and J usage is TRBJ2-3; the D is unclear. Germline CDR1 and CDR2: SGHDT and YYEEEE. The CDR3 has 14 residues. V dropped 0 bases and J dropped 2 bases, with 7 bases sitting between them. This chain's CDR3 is CASSLVGSTDTQYF. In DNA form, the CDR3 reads TGTGCCAGCAGCTTGGTCGGGTCCACAGATACGCAGTATTTT.

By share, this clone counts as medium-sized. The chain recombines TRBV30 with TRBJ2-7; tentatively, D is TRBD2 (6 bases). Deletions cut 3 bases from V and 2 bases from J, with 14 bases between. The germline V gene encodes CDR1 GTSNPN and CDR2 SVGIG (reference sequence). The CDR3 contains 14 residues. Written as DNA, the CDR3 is TGTGCCTGGAGGGGGCTAGCGCCGACCTACGAGCAGTACTTC. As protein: CAWRGLAPTYEQYF.

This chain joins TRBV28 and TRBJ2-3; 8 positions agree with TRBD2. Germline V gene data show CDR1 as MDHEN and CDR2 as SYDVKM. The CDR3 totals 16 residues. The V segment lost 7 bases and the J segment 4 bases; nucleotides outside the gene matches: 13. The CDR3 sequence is CASITGGSRAADTQYF. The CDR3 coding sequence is TGTGCCAGCATCACGGGGGGGTCCCGTGCGGCAGATACGCAGTATTTT.

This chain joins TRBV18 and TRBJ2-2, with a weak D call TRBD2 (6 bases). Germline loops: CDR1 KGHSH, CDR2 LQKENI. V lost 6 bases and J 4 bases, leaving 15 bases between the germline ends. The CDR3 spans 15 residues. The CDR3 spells CASSRKAGITGELFF. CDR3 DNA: TGTGCCAGCTCCCGGAAGGCGGGAATCACCGGGGAGCTGTTTTTT.

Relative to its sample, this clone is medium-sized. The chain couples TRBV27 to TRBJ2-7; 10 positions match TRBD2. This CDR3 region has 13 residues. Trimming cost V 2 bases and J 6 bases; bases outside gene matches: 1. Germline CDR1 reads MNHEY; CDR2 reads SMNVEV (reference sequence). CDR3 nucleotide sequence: TGTGCCAGCAGTTTAACTAGCGGGACCGAGCAGTACTTC. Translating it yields CASSLTSGTEQYF.

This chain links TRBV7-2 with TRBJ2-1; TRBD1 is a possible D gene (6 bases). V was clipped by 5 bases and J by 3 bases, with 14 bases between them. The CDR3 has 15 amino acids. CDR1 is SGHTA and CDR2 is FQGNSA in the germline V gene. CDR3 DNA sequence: TGTGCCAGCAGCCCTACGTACAGGGACTACAATGAGCAGTTCTTC. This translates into CASSPTYRDYNEQFF.

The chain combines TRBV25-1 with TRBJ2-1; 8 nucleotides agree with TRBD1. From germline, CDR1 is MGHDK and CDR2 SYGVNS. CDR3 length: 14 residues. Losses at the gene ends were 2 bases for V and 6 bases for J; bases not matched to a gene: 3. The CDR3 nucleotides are TGTGCCAGCAGTGAAGACAGGGGCGTCAATGAGCAGTTCTTC. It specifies CASSEDRGVNEQFF.

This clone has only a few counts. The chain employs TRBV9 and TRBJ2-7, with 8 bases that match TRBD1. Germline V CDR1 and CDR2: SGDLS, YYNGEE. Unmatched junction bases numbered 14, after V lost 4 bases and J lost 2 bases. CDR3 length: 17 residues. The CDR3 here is CASSLSTGEGLTYEQYF. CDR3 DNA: TGTGCCAGCAGCCTCTCGACAGGGGAAGGCCTTACCTACGAGCAGTACTTC.

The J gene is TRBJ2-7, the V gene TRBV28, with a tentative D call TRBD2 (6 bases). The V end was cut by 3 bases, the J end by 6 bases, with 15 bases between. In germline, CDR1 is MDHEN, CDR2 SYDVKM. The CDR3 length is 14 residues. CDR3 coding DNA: TGTGCCAGCAGTTTCGGAGGGAAACGCGTCGAGCAGTACTTC. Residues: CASSFGGKRVEQYF.

The CDR3 coding sequence is TGTGCCAGCAGCTTAGCCGGTCGCGGGGGGGCCCAAGAGACCCAGTACTTC. Its protein product is CASSLAGRGGAQETQYF. The rearrangement links TRBV7-2 to TRBJ2-5; 9 nucleotides line up with TRBD2. V lost 0 bases to trimming and J lost 1 base; unmatched junction nucleotides: 6. Per germline, CDR1 SGHTA and CDR2 FQGNSA. CDR3 length: 17 residues.

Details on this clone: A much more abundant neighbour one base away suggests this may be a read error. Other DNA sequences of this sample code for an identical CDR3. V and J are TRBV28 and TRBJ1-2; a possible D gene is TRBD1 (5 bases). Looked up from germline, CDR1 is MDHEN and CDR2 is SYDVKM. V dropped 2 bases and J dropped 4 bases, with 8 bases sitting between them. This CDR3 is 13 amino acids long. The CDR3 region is CASSLTGPYGYTF. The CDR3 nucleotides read TGTGCCAGCAGTTTAACAGGCCCCTATGGCTACACCTTC.

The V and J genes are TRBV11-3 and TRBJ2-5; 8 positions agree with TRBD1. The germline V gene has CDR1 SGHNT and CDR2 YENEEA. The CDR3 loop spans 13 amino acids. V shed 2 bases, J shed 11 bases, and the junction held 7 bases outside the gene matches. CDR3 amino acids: CASSLTGGREQYF. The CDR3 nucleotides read TGTGCCAGCAGCTTAACAGGGGGTCGGGAGCAGTACTTC.

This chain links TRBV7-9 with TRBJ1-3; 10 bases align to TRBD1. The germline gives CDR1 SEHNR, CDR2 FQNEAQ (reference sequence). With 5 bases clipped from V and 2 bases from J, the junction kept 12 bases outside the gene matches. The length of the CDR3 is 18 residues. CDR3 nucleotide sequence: TGTGCCAGCAGCCACACGGGACAGGGGAGCATCGCTGGAAACACCATATATTTT. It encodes CASSHTGQGSIAGNTIYF.

CDR3 bases: TGTGCCAGCAGCTTACCAGGGCTAGGGAACACTGAAGCTTTCTTT. Translated: CASSLPGLGNTEAFF. The V gene is TRBV7-9, the J gene TRBJ1-1; perhaps TRBD1 as D (5 bases). The CDR3 contains 15 residues. Germline V gene data show CDR1 as SEHNR and CDR2 as FQNEAQ (reference sequence). Trimming took off 2 bases at V and 1 base at J, with 11 bases between the two ends.